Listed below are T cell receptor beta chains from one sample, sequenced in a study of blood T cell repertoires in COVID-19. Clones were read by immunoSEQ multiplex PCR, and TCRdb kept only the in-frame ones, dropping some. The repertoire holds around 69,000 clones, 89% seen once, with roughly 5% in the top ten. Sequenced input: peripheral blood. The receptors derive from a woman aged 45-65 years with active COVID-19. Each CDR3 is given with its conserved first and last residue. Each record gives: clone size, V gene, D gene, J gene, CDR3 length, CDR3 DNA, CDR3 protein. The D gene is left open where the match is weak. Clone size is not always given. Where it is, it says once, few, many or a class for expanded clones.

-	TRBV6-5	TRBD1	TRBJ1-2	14	TGTGCCAGCAGTTGGCGGCAGGGGGATTATGGCTACACCTTC	CASSWRQGDYGYTF
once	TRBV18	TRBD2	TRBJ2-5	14	TGTGCCAGCTCACTGGGACTAGCGAGAGAGACCCAGTACTTC	CASSLGLARETQYF
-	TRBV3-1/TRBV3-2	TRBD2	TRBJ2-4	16	TGTGCCAGCAGCCAGCTTGCGGGAGTTGACAAAAACATTCAGTACTTC	CASSQLAGVDKNIQYF
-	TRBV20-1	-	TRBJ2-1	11	TGCAGTGCCCTACAGTTTAATGAGCAGTTCTTC	CSALQFNEQFF
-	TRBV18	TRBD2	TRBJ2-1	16	TGTGCCAGCTCACCAAGGGGACTAGCGGGAGGTAGTGAGCAGTTCTTC	CASSPRGLAGGSEQFF
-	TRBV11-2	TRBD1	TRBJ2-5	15	TGTGCCAGCAGCACCGGGACAGGGGGCCCAGAGACCCAGTACTTC	CASSTGTGGPETQYF
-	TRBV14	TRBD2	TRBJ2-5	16	TGTGCCAGCAGCCAAGGGGGTAGCGGGAGTAGAAAGACCCAGTACTTC	CASSQGGSGSRKTQYF
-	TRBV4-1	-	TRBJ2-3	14	TGCGCCAGCAGCGTGGGCACAAACACAGATACGCAGTATTTT	CASSVGTNTDTQYF
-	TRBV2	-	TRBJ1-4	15	TGTGCCAGCAGTGACGAAACCGAGGCTAATGAAAAACTGTTTTTT	CASSDETEANEKLFF
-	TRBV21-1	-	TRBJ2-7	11	TGTGCCAGCAGCTTTCCCGACGAGCAGTACTTC	CASSFPDEQYF
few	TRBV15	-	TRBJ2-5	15	TGTGCCACCAGCGGTCTCGGGGGTCAGCAAGAGACCCAGTACTTC	CATSGLGGQQETQYF
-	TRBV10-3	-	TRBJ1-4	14	TGTGCCAGCGGGGCCGCAGCAACTAATGAAAAACTGTTTTTT	CASGAAATNEKLFF
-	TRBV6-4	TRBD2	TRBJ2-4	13	TGTGCCAGCACGAGCGGGAGTGGAGACATTCAGTACTTC	CASTSGSGDIQYF
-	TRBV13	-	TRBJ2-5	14	TGTGCCAGCAGCCTTCGGCCGGAGCGGGAGACCCAGTACTTC	CASSLRPERETQYF
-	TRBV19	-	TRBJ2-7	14	TGTGCCAGTAGTATAGGGGGCAGTTCCTACGAGCAGTACTTC	CASSIGGSSYEQYF
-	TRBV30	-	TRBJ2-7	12	TGTGCCTGTGTTCGGGGTTCCTACGAGCAGTACTTC	CACVRGSYEQYF
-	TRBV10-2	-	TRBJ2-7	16	TGCGCCAGCGCTAGCGGCCTAAAGGGGGTCTCCTACGAGCAGTACTTC	CASASGLKGVSYEQYF
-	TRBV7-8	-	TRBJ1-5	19	TGTGCCAGCAGCTTACATGATGAGAGGGGACGGGGGAGCAATCAGCCCCAGCATTTT	CASSLHDERGRGSNQPQHF
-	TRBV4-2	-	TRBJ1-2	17	TGTGCCAGCAGCCAAAGCGATGGGGCAGGATCGGGCTATGGCTACACCTTC	CASSQSDGAGSGYGYTF
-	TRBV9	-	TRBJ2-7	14	TGTGCCAGCAGCGTAGATCTTTTCTCCTACGAGCAGTACTTC	CASSVDLFSYEQYF
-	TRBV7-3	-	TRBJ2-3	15	TGTGCCAGCAGCCCGACTAGGGAGAGGTCAGATACGCAGTATTTT	CASSPTRERSDTQYF
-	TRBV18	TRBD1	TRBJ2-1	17	TGTGCCAGCTCACCACCGCTCGGACAGGGTACCCACAATGAGCAGTTCTTC	CASSPPLGQGTHNEQFF
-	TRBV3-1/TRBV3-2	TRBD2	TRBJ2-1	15	TGTGCCAGCAGCCCAGAGCGGGGGGTATACAATGAGCAGTTCTTC	CASSPERGVYNEQFF
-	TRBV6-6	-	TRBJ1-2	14	TGTGCCAGCAGCTGGGACACATCACTCTATGGCTACACCTTC	CASSWDTSLYGYTF
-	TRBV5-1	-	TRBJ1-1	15	TGCGCCAGCAGCTACCTCGCCGGAGGGAACACTGAAGCTTTCTTT	CASSYLAGGNTEAFF
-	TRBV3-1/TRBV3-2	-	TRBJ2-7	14	TGTGCCAGCAGCCTGACAGTTAATACCTACGAGCAGTACTTC	CASSLTVNTYEQYF
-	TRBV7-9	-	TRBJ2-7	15	TGTGCCAGCAGCCTCACCCCGGGAAGGAACCACGAGCAGTACTTC	CASSLTPGRNHEQYF
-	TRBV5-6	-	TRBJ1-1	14	TGTGCCAGCAGCTCACGCCGAGAGGAGTCTGAAGCTTTCTTT	CASSSRREESEAFF
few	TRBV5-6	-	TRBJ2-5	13	TGTGCCAGCAGCTTGGATATGCGGGAGACCCAGTACTTC	CASSLDMRETQYF
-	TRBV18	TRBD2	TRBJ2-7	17	TGTGCCAGCTCGCTACGGGGGGAGCGGGAGTTCTCCTACGAGCAGTACTTC	CASSLRGEREFSYEQYF
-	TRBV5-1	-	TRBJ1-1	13	TGCGCCAGCAGCTTACAGGACAACACTGAAGCTTTCTTT	CASSLQDNTEAFF
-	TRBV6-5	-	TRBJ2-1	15	TGTGCCAGCAGACTCAGCGGACAGATACGCAATGAGCAGTTCTTC	CASRLSGQIRNEQFF
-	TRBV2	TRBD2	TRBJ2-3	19	TGTGCCAGCAGTGGGTGGGGCCTGACTAGCGGGAGGGCCACAGATACGCAGTATTTT	CASSGWGLTSGRATDTQYF
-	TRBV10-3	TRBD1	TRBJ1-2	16	TGTGCCATCAGTGAGTCGGACGACAGGGGAAACTATGGCTACACCTTC	CAISESDDRGNYGYTF
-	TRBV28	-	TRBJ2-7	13	TGTGCCAGCAGTTTTCTGCCGGCCTACGAGCAGTACTTC	CASSFLPAYEQYF
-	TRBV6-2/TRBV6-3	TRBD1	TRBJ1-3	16	TGTGCCAGCAGTTATGCCGACAGGGGGCGAGGAAACACCATATATTTT	CASSYADRGRGNTIYF
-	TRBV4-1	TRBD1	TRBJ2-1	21	TGCGCCAGCAGCCCCCGAATCGTCGGACAGGGTGTTCCAAAAGCATACAATGAGCAGTTCTTC	CASSPRIVGQGVPKAYNEQFF
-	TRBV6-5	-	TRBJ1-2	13	TGTGCCAGCAGCAGGGACACGCTCTATGGCTACACCTTC	CASSRDTLYGYTF
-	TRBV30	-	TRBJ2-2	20	TGTGCCTGGAGTGGGACAGGAGGGACTAGTGGTAATGAGGACACCGGGGAGCTGTTTTTT	CAWSGTGGTSGNEDTGELFF
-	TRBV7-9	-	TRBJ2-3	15	TGTGCCAGCAGACCTTCCAGGGCAGGGACAGATACGCAGTATTTT	CASRPSRAGTDTQYF
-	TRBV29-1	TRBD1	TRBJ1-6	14	TGCAGCGCACGGACAGGGGCGGATAATTCACCCCTCCACTTT	CSARTGADNSPLHF
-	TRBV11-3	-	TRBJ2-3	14	TGTGCCAGCAGCTTCGGACAGTACACAGATACGCAGTATTTT	CASSFGQYTDTQYF
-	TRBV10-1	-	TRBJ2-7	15	TGCGCCAGCAGTGACAGGTTCCTAGCGAGGAACGAGCAGTACTTC	CASSDRFLARNEQYF
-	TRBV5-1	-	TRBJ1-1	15	TGCGCCAGCAGCTTGCTGGCAGGCGGGTACACTGAAGCTTTCTTT	CASSLLAGGYTEAFF
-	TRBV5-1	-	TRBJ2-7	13	TGCGCCAGCAGCTTGGCCCCAGGGAACGAGCAGTACTTC	CASSLAPGNEQYF
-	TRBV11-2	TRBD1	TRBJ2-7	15	TGTGCCAGCAGCTTAGCCAGGGGGCGCATCTACGAGCAGTACTTC	CASSLARGRIYEQYF
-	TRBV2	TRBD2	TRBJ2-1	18	TGTGCCAGCACCCGGACTAGCGGGAGGGTTAGCTCCTACAATGAGCAGTTCTTC	CASTRTSGRVSSYNEQFF
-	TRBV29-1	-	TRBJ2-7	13	TGCAGCGTTGAAGACCGCCTGACTTACGAGCAGTACTTC	CSVEDRLTYEQYF
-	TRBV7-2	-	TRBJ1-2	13	TGTGCCAGCAGCTTAGGGGGGAGGGATGGCTACACCTTC	CASSLGGRDGYTF
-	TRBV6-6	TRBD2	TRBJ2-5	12	TGTGCCACTAGCGGGAGTCAAGAGACCCAGTACTTC	CATSGSQETQYF
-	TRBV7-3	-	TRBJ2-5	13	TGTGCCAGCGAGGGTTGGATTGTTGAGACCCAGTACTTC	CASEGWIVETQYF
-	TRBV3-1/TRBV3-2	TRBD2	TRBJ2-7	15	TGTGCCAGCAGCCCGGGACTAGCGGGTGCCTACGAGCAGTACTTC	CASSPGLAGAYEQYF
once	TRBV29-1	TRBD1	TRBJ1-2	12	TGCAGCGTTGTGGGACAGGGCTATGGCTACACCTTC	CSVVGQGYGYTF